These 14 T cell receptor beta chains were all obtained from the same sample, sequenced in a study of identical twins. From the 5' RACE reads, TCRdb called clonotypes with MiXCR, one entry per CDR3 protein. The sample shows about 730,000 distinct CDR3 sequences, approximately 21% of them seen only once. The data were also submitted as part of a second study, on T cells expressing NK-cell markers.

The sequencing input was PBMCs. These receptors were obtained from a woman aged 18-29 years in good health.

This clonotype was seen more than once but under ten times. The chain carries TRBV20-1 and TRBJ1-5, with D unresolved. The CDR3 totals 13 residues. V was shortened by 4 bases and J by 1 base, with 8 bases between the two germline ends. Germline CDR1 DFQATT, CDR2 SNEGSKA (reference sequence). CDR3 residues: CSAMVFSNQPQHF. In DNA form, the CDR3 reads TGCAGTGCTATGGTTTTCAGCAATCAGCCCCAGCATTTT.

This clonotype was recorded many times. The CDR3 loop reads CSARDGQGDTEAFF. CDR3 DNA: TGCAGTGCTAGAGACGGACAGGGTGACACTGAAGCTTTCTTT. The chain joins TRBV20-1 to TRBJ1-1, with 8 positions matching TRBD1. This CDR3 contains 14 residues. The V segment lost 0 bases and the J segment 3 bases; nucleotides outside the gene matches: 3. CDR1 is DFQATT, CDR2 SNEGSKA, per germline (reference sequence).

This clonotype turned up a few times. The rearrangement uses TRBV5-1 and TRBJ2-3, with 7 bases identical to TRBD1. The CDR3 length is 15 residues. V gave up 4 bases and J gave up 1 base; unmatched junction bases: 6. Germline V gives CDR1 SGHRS, CDR2 YFSETQ. CDR3 sequence: CASSRDRVGTDTQYF. The DNA of the CDR3 is TGCGCCAGCAGCCGTGACAGGGTGGGCACAGATACGCAGTATTTT.

In this sample, this clonotype turned up many times. The chain links TRBV29-1 to TRBJ1-1; no clear D gene. CDR3 size: 12 residues. CDR1 SQVTM and CDR2 ANQGSEA come from the germline V gene. Deletions cut 0 bases from V and 8 bases from J, with 10 bases between. The DNA of the CDR3 is TGCAGCGTTGAAGATACGAGACCCGAAGCTTTCTTT. As protein: CSVEDTRPEAFF. The full variable domain, its missing parts supplied by reference TRBV29-1 and TRBJ1-1, is SAVISQKPSRDICQRGTSLTIQCQVDSQVTMMFWYRQQPGQSLTLIATANQGSEATYESGFVIDKFPISRPNLTFSTLTVSNMSPEDSSIYLCSVEDTRPEAFFGQGTRLTVV.

The chain is built from TRBV6-5 and TRBJ1-2; D uncertain. Trimming shortened V by 3 bases and J by 4 bases, and 9 bases separated the two germline ends. Germline V gene data show CDR1 as MNHEY and CDR2 as SVGAGI. CDR3 length: 13 residues. The CDR3 nucleotides are TGTGCCAGCAGTTATCGGCTGAGCTATGGCTACACCTTC. This sequence encodes CASSYRLSYGYTF.

The chain uses TRBV9 and TRBJ2-1, with TRBD2 as a possible D gene (6 bases). The V and J ends lost 3 bases and 1 base respectively, with 17 bases between them. Germline CDR1 is SGDLS and CDR2 is YYNGEE. The CDR3 runs to 17 residues. The CDR3 region is CASSETRGQYSYNEQFF. DNA for the CDR3: TGTGCCAGCAGCGAGACTAGGGGCCAGTATTCCTACAATGAGCAGTTCTTC.

V gene TRBV20-1 combines with J gene TRBJ2-1, with 9 bases identical to TRBD2. V shed 5 bases, J shed 9 bases, and the junction held 5 bases outside the gene matches. The CDR3 length is 12 residues. CDR1 and CDR2 from the germline V gene are DFQATT and SNEGSKA (reference sequence). The CDR3 nucleotides are TGCAGTGCTGGGACTAGCCCCCCTGAGCAGTTCTTC. Protein: CSAGTSPPEQFF.

This rearrangement joins TRBV5-5 to TRBJ1-2, with 7 nucleotides matching TRBD1. There are 15 residues in the CDR3. V gave up 2 bases and J gave up 4 bases; unmatched junction bases: 8. Looked up from germline, CDR1 is SGHKS and CDR2 is YYEKEE (reference sequence). DNA for the CDR3: TGTGCCAGCAGCTTCTCAAGGACAGGAGTCTATGGCTACACCTTC. This translates into CASSFSRTGVYGYTF.

This clonotype was observed a handful of times. This chain links TRBV20-1 with TRBJ2-1; D is perhaps TRBD2 (6 bases). Trimming stripped 3 bases from V and 6 bases from J, with 15 bases between. Looked up from germline, CDR1 is DFQATT and CDR2 is SNEGSKA (reference sequence). The CDR3 contains 14 residues. The CDR3 nucleotides are TGCAGTGCTAGTCGCGGGATGATAGGCAATGAGCAGTTCTTC. Translation gives CSASRGMIGNEQFF.

The table lists this clonotype with a few counts. This chain links TRBV20-1 with TRBJ2-3, with D unresolved. Looked up from germline, CDR1 is DFQATT and CDR2 is SNEGSKA (reference sequence). Trimming pared 7 bases from V and 5 bases from J, leaving 1 base between. The CDR3 has 8 amino acids. The CDR3 nucleotides are TGCAGTGTAGATACGCAGTATTTT. This gives the protein CSVDTQYF.

The table lists this clonotype with a few counts. The chain combines TRBV12-3 or TRBV12-4 with TRBJ2-1, with a possible D match to TRBD2 (5 bases). The germline V and J ends were trimmed by 8 bases and 6 bases, with 8 bases remaining between them. This CDR3 is built from 11 residues. This CDR3 is CASPRGNEQFF. The DNA for the CDR3 is TGTGCCAGCCCTCGGGGCAATGAGCAGTTCTTC.

The V call is TRBV6-2 or TRBV6-3, the J call TRBJ2-2, with D possibly matching TRBD2 (5 bases). This CDR3 is built from 16 residues. Germline values: CDR1 MNHEY, CDR2 SVGEGT. V lost 0 bases and J lost 2, with 10 bases in between. The DNA for the CDR3 is TGTGCCAGCAGTTACTCGAGGGAGATTAACACCGGGGAGCTGTTTTTT. Its translation: CASSYSREINTGELFF.

The chain links TRBV5-1 to TRBJ2-1; D tentatively reads TRBD1 or TRBD2 (5 bases each). Trimming took off 4 bases at V and 9 bases at J, with 11 bases between the two ends. This CDR3 comprises 12 residues. Germline CDR1 is SGHRS and CDR2 is YFSETQ. CDR3 sequence (DNA): TGCGCCAGCAGCGCCGACGGGACTGAGCAGTTCTTC. Protein sequence: CASSADGTEQFF.

Written as DNA, the CDR3 is TGTGCCAGCAGCTGGGACGGAAATTCACCCCTCCACTTT. It codes for CASSWDGNSPLHF. This sequence joins TRBV7-2 and TRBJ1-6; tentatively, D is TRBD1 (5 bases). CDR3 length equals 13 residues. Germline loops: CDR1 SGHTA, CDR2 FQGNSA. The germline V and J ends were trimmed by 4 bases and 7 bases, with 8 bases remaining between them. Full variable domain (outside the CDR3, taken from reference TRBV7-2 and TRBJ1-6): GAGVSQSPSNKVTEKGKDVELRCDPISGHTALYWYRQSLGQGLEFLIYFQGNSAPDKSGLPSDRFSAERTGGSVSTLTIQRTQQEDSAVYLCASSWDGNSPLHFGNGTRLTVT.